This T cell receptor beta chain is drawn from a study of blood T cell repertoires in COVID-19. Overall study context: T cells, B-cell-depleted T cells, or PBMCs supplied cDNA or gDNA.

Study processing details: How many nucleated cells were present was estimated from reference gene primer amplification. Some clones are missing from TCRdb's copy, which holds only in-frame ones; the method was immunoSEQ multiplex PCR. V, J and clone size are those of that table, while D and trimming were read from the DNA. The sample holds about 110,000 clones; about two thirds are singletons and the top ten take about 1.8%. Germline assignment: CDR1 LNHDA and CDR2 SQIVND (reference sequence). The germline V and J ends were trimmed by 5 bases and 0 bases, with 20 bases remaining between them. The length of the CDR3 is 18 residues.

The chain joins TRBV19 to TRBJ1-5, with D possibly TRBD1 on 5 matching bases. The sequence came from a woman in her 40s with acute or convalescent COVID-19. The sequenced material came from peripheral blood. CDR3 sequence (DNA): TGTGCCAGTAGTTCGATTGGCGGGGACCGTTATAGCAATCAGCCCCAGCATTTT. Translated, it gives CASSSIGGDRYSNQPQHF.